Listed below are T cell receptor beta chains from one sample, sequenced in a study of blood T cell repertoires in COVID-19. Using immunoSEQ multiplex PCR, the repertoire was profiled, and TCRdb retains in-frame clones only, with some absent. The sample yields a few hundred thousand clones, 75% to 90% seen once. Sequencing was carried out using peripheral blood. These receptors were obtained from a woman between 70 and 85 years old with COVID-19, enrolled during active disease. Each CDR3 is given with its conserved first and last residue. Fields, in order: CDR3 length, D gene, clone size, J gene, V gene, CDR3 DNA, CDR3 protein. The D gene is left open where the match is weak. The size field is filled for only some rows; it gives once, few, many or a size class.

12 - - TRBJ2-5 TRBV5-6 TGTGCCAGCAGCCAGGGACAAGAGACCCAGTACTTC CASSQGQETQYF
16 TRBD1 - TRBJ1-5 TRBV3-1/TRBV3-2 TGTGCCAGCAGCCAAGGTGGCAGGGGGGACTTTCAGCCCCAGCATTTT CASSQGGRGDFQPQHF
13 TRBD1 - TRBJ1-1 TRBV6-5 TGTGCCAGCAGTTCGGACAGGGCCCCGAGGGCTTTCTTT CASSSDRAPRAFF
15 TRBD2 - TRBJ2-7 TRBV6-1 TGTGCCAGCAGTGATCAGGGGACTAGCAGCTACGAGCAGTACTTC CASSDQGTSSYEQYF
14 TRBD1 - TRBJ1-1 TRBV7-6 TGTGCCAGCAGCACCGGGACAGGGGGCACTGAAGCTTTCTTT CASSTGTGGTEAFF
15 - - TRBJ2-1 TRBV11-3 TGTGCCAGCAGCTTAGTTGCGGGGGCCAATAATGAGCAGTTCTTC CASSLVAGANNEQFF
15 TRBD1 - TRBJ2-5 TRBV3-1/TRBV3-2 TGTGCCAGCAGCCACAATCCGGGACAGGGGCAGGCCCAGTACTTC CASSHNPGQGQAQYF
18 TRBD2 - TRBJ2-7 TRBV7-2 TGTGCCAGCAGCTTTACCGGGACTAGCGGGGGGGCCGTGCGGGAGCAGTACTTC CASSFTGTSGGAVREQYF
15 TRBD1 - TRBJ1-5 TRBV19 TGTGCCAGTAGTGACCAGGGGGCAAGCAATCAGCCCCAGCATTTT CASSDQGASNQPQHF
13 TRBD1 - TRBJ1-6 TRBV2 TGTGCCAGGGAGGACAGGGAATTACTAACCCTCCACTTT CAREDRELLTLHF
17 TRBD1 - TRBJ2-1 TRBV24-1 TGTGCCACCAGTGATTTGAGACAGGGCCCACCCTACAATGAGCAGTTCTTC CATSDLRQGPPYNEQFF
17 TRBD1 - TRBJ2-2 TRBV29-1 TGCAGCGTTGGAGGGTATATTGCAGGGGGCGCGATCGGGGAGCTGTTTTTT CSVGGYIAGGAIGELFF
14 - - TRBJ1-2 TRBV7-2 TGTGCCAGCAGCTATAGGGAGGGGAACTATGGCTACACCTTC CASSYREGNYGYTF
19 TRBD2 - TRBJ2-5 TRBV7-8 TGTGCCAGCAGCTTAGCGGGGAGGGTTAGCATAGATTCGGGGGAGACCCAGTACTTC CASSLAGRVSIDSGETQYF
13 TRBD1 - TRBJ2-2 TRBV12-5 TGTGCTGGGCAGGGGGCGGGCACCGGGGAGCTGTTTTTT CAGQGAGTGELFF
15 - - TRBJ2-7 TRBV6-4 TGTGCCAGCACCCAAGGGGCCAGGGCACCCTACGAGCAGTACTTC CASTQGARAPYEQYF
14 - - TRBJ1-2 TRBV7-2 TGTGCCAGCAGCTCGGCTGACAAAGCCTATGGCTACACCTTC CASSSADKAYGYTF
13 - few TRBJ1-5 TRBV5-1 TGCGCCAGCAGCTTGGAGGGGTATCAGCCCCAGCATTTT CASSLEGYQPQHF
17 - - TRBJ1-5 TRBV4-2 TGTGCCAGCAGCCAAGATAGAATCAGACGGGGTGCGGGGCCCCAGCATTTT CASSQDRIRRGAGPQHF
15 - - TRBJ2-5 TRBV30 TGTGCCTGGAGTGCTATACTCACCCGGGGAGAGACCCAGTACTTC CAWSAILTRGETQYF
14 TRBD1 - TRBJ1-4 TRBV11-2 TGTGCCAGCAGCCGGGACAGGGTTAATGAAAAACTGTTTTTT CASSRDRVNEKLFF
16 TRBD1 - TRBJ1-1 TRBV6-5 TGTGCCAGCAGTTACCGGACAGGGGAACCAGACCCTGAAGCTTTCTTT CASSYRTGEPDPEAFF
13 - - TRBJ1-2 TRBV9 TGTGCCAGCACCTTAAGACTGCCCTATGGCTACACCTTC CASTLRLPYGYTF
16 - - TRBJ2-2 TRBV7-2 TGTGCCAGCAGCCCCCTTGGGACACCGAACACCGGGGAGCTGTTTTTT CASSPLGTPNTGELFF
16 TRBD1 - TRBJ1-5 TRBV19 TGTGCCAGTAGCCCCGGACAGGGGATCGGCAATCAGCCCCAGCATTTT CASSPGQGIGNQPQHF
15 TRBD1 once TRBJ1-2 TRBV18 TGTGCCAGCTCACAATACTCCGGGACAGAGAAAGGCTACACCTTC CASSQYSGTEKGYTF
14 TRBD1 - TRBJ2-2 TRBV18 TGTGCCAGCTCAGAGAGACAGGGAACCGGGGAGCTGTTTTTT CASSERQGTGELFF
13 - - TRBJ2-7 TRBV12-5 TGTGCTAGTGGTTTGGACCTTGCTAGCGAGCAGTACTTC CASGLDLASEQYF
14 TRBD1 - TRBJ2-2 TRBV19 TGTGCCAGTACCCTGACAGGGATGTTCGGGGAGCTGTTTTTT CASTLTGMFGELFF
13 TRBD1 once TRBJ2-5 TRBV19 TGTGCCAGTAGTGTGGACAGGGGAGAGACCCAGTACTTC CASSVDRGETQYF
12 - few TRBJ1-1 TRBV9 TGTGCCAGCAGCCCGGGGGGGAGAGGAACTTTCTTT CASSPGGRGTFF